Presented here are 20 T cell receptor beta chains from one specimen sequenced in a study of OX40 agonist ivuxolimab in advanced cancers. Repertoires were generated with immunoSEQ multiplex PCR, while TCRdb's copy carries only in-frame clones and drops some. The sample lists around 20,000 clones, about three quarters seen once, with about 17% in the top ten. This specimen was CD4+ or CD8+ T cells sorted from blood, taken in a trial of the OX40 agonist ivuxolimab. All receptors come from an adult with an advanced solid tumor such as melanoma, head and neck, liver or kidney cancer.

The V gene is TRBV25-1, the J gene TRBJ1-1; the D gene is possibly TRBD1 (6 bases). V gave up 0 bases and J gave up 1 base, with 9 bases separating them. This CDR3 is built from 15 residues. Germline lookup yields CDR1 MGHDK and CDR2 SYGVNS. CDR3 in amino acids: CASSEYGGPNTEAFF. The CDR3 nucleotides read TGTGCCAGCAGTGAATATGGGGGCCCGAACACTGAAGCTTTCTTT.

This chain connects TRBV7-2 to TRBJ1-5, with D hard to call. V was trimmed by 3 bases and J by 0 bases, leaving 12 bases between them. Germline lookup yields CDR1 SGHTA and CDR2 FQGNSA. The CDR3 length is 16 residues. The CDR3 sequence: CASSLAGRASNQPQHF. In DNA form, the CDR3 reads TGTGCCAGCAGCTTGGCGGGGAGAGCTAGCAATCAGCCCCAGCATTTT. The whole variable domain, filled in from reference TRBV7-2 and TRBJ1-5, reads GAGVSQSPSNKVTEKGKDVELRCDPISGHTALYWYRQSLGQGLEFLIYFQGNSAPDKSGLPSDRFSAERTGGSVSTLTIQRTQQEDSAVYLCASSLAGRASNQPQHFGDGTRLSIL.

The chain couples TRBV9 to TRBJ1-1; D unclear. Trimming took off 0 bases at V and 1 base at J, with 10 bases between the two ends. Germline V gives CDR1 SGDLS, CDR2 YYNGEE. The CDR3 sequence is 15 residues long. The CDR3 nucleotides are TGTGCCAGCAGCGTAGCTGTTTCGTCGAACACTGAAGCTTTCTTT. Translating gives CASSVAVSSNTEAFF.

The V and J genes are TRBV6-6 and TRBJ2-5; TRBD1 aligns across 8 bases. V lost 8 bases and J lost 5; bases outside the gene matches: 16. The CDR3 spans 16 residues. Looked up from germline, CDR1 is MNHNY and CDR2 is SVGAGI (reference sequence). CDR3 residues: CASVEYGTGSGETQYF. The CDR3 DNA sequence: TGTGCCAGCGTCGAATATGGGACAGGCTCGGGGGAGACCCAGTACTTC.

This rearrangement joins TRBV7-3 to TRBJ1-1; TRBD1 matches at 8 bases. Unmatched junction bases numbered 7, after V lost 5 bases and J lost 5 bases. The CDR3 consists of 14 residues. Germline loops: CDR1 SGHTA, CDR2 FQGTGA. The CDR3: CASSAQGALTEAFF. The CDR3 DNA reads TGTGCCAGCAGCGCTCAGGGGGCCCTGACTGAAGCTTTCTTT.

V is TRBV29-1 and J is TRBJ2-3; D is unresolved. Trimming removed 4 bases at V and 0 bases at J, with 8 bases between. The CDR3 consists of 13 residues. The germline gives CDR1 SQVTM, CDR2 ANQGSEA. This chain's CDR3 is CSVGAPSTDTQYF. In DNA, the CDR3 is TGCAGCGTTGGGGCCCCTAGCACAGATACGCAGTATTTT.

The chain uses TRBV7-2 and TRBJ2-1; 11 bases match TRBD2. The CDR3 totals 13 residues. The ends lost 6 bases at V and 8 bases at J; junction bases unmatched: 3. Germline V CDR1 and CDR2: SGHTA, FQGNSA. The CDR3 DNA reads as TGTGCCAGCAGAGTGGGACTAGCGGATGAGCAGTTCTTC. Translation gives CASRVGLADEQFF.

The gene calls are TRBV18 and TRBJ1-1, with D possibly matching TRBD1 (5 bases). The germline gives CDR1 KGHSH, CDR2 LQKENI. The CDR3 loop spans 15 amino acids. Trimming pared 1 base from V and 0 bases from J, leaving 9 bases between. CDR3 loop: CASSPQPGLNTEAFF. The CDR3 DNA reads TGTGCCAGCTCACCACAGCCAGGGTTGAACACTGAAGCTTTCTTT. The entire variable domain, with the rest obtained from reference TRBV18 and TRBJ1-1, is as follows: NAGVMQNPRHLVRRRGQEARLRCSPMKGHSHVYWYRQLPEEGLKFMVYLQKENIIDESGMPKERFSAEFPKEGPSILRIQQVVRGDSAAYFCASSPQPGLNTEAFFGQGTRLTVV.

In its sample, this clone is medium-sized. The rearrangement uses TRBV16 and TRBJ2-7; D unclear. V lost 2 bases and J 4 bases, leaving 6 bases between the germline ends. CDR3 length equals 12 residues. CDR1 and CDR2 from the germline V gene are KGHSY and FQNENV. The CDR3 loop reads CASSQTRYEQYF. As DNA, the CDR3 is TGTGCCAGCAGCCAAACGCGTTACGAGCAGTACTTC. The full variable domain, its missing parts supplied by reference TRBV16 and TRBJ2-7, is GEEVAQTPKHLVRGEGQKAKLYCAPIKGHSYVFWYQQVLKNEFKFLISFQNENVFDETGMPKERFSAKCLPNSPCSLEIQATKLEDSAVYFCASSQTRYEQYFGPGTRLTVT.

This chain connects TRBV7-9 to TRBJ1-5; D possibly corresponds to TRBD1 (5 bases). CDR1 is SEHNR, CDR2 FQNEAQ, per germline (reference sequence). The CDR3 loop spans 15 amino acids. V lost 1 base and J 4 bases, leaving 11 bases between the germline ends. The CDR3 loop reads CASSLGQGENQPQHF. DNA of the CDR3: TGTGCCAGCAGCTTAGGGCAGGGCGAGAATCAGCCCCAGCATTTT.

CDR3 nucleotide sequence: TGCGCCAGCGCACTAGGGGATCAACTCCAAGAGACCCAGTACTTC. Residues: CASALGDQLQETQYF. This chain uses TRBV5-1 with TRBJ2-5; D may be TRBD1 or TRBD2 (5 bases each). This CDR3 comprises 15 residues. Trimming shortened V by 7 bases and J by 1 base, and 17 bases separated the two germline ends. Germline loops: CDR1 SGHRS, CDR2 YFSETQ.

Note on this clone: A junction boundary mismatches the germline segment, possibly from a read error. The chain couples TRBV7-7 to TRBJ2-3; 15 nucleotides agree with TRBD2. The CDR3 is 16 residues long. CDR1 and CDR2 from the germline V gene are SSHAT and FNYEAQ (reference sequence). For the CDR3, the DNA is TGTGCTAGCAGCTTAGGGACTAGCGGGAGGTTGGATACGCAGTATTTT. It encodes CASSLGTSGRLDTQYF.

The chain joins TRBV11-2 to TRBJ2-7, with D perhaps given as TRBD1 or TRBD2 (5 bases each). The CDR3 runs 15 residues. Trimming stripped 0 bases from V and 4 bases from J, with 13 bases between. CDR1 is SGHAT, CDR2 FQNNGV, per germline. This CDR3 is CASSLDSGGWYEQYF. For the CDR3, the DNA is TGTGCCAGCAGCTTAGATAGTGGGGGTTGGTACGAGCAGTACTTC.

The V call is TRBV5-6, the J call TRBJ1-1; D not resolved. The CDR3 has 16 amino acids. Germline lookup yields CDR1 SGHDT and CDR2 YYEEEE. V dropped 4 bases and J dropped 0 bases, with 16 bases sitting between them. This CDR3 reads CASSRRPPAMNTEAFF. In DNA, the CDR3 is TGTGCCAGCAGCAGACGCCCTCCAGCTATGAACACTGAAGCTTTCTTT.

The V gene is TRBV2, the J gene TRBJ1-3; no firm D call. This CDR3 comprises 16 residues. CDR1 and CDR2 from the germline V gene are SNHLY and FYNNEI. V dropped 10 bases and J dropped 0 bases, with 19 bases sitting between them. The CDR3 sequence is CAIARLLRRSGNTIYF. For the CDR3, the DNA is TGTGCCATCGCAAGGTTATTGAGGCGCTCTGGAAACACCATATATTTT. The complete variable domain, with remaining parts taken from reference TRBV2 and TRBJ1-3, reads EPEVTQTPSHQVTQMGQEVILRCVPISNHLYFYWYRQILGQKVEFLVSFYNNEISEKSEIFDDQFSVERPDGSNFTLKIRSTKLEDSAMYFCAIARLLRRSGNTIYFGEGSWLTVV.

The rearrangement uses TRBV29-1 and TRBJ2-2, with D possibly being TRBD1 (5 bases). The germline gives CDR1 SQVTM, CDR2 ANQGSEA. The ends were cut back, 7 bases at V and 4 bases at J, with 16 bases in the middle. The CDR3 runs to 14 residues. CDR3 sequence (DNA): TGCAGCGCCCGTACAGGCCCCAGCACCGGGGAGCTGTTTTTT. Protein sequence: CSARTGPSTGELFF.

The sample holds one count of this clone. The sample carries other DNA sequences with the same CDR3. The chain links TRBV4-3 to TRBJ1-2; no reliable D call. Germline V CDR1 and CDR2: LGHNA, YSLEER. With 0 bases removed from V and 2 bases from J, the gap between germline ends came to 4 bases. CDR3 size: 13 residues. CDR3 in amino acids: CASSQEGNYGYTF. CDR3 sequence (DNA): TGCGCCAGCAGCCAAGAAGGCAACTATGGCTACACCTTC.

In its sample, this clone ranks as medium-sized (0.01 to 0.1%). The chain couples TRBV6-1 to TRBJ1-4; D not certain. The length of the CDR3 is 14 residues. Germline-derived CDR1 and CDR2 are MNHNS and SASEGT. V gave up 4 bases and J gave up 8 bases, with 14 bases separating them. The CDR3 bases are TGTGCCAGCAGTGTGAGTGGTCTGGCCGAAAAACTGTTTTTT. Protein sequence: CASSVSGLAEKLFF.

This rearrangement joins TRBV11-2 to TRBJ1-6; no firm D call. Trimming shortened V by 1 base and J by 15 bases, and 13 bases separated the two germline ends. CDR3 size: 13 residues. The germline gives CDR1 SGHAT, CDR2 FQNNGV. The CDR3 coding sequence is TGTGCCAGCAGCTTAGCAGGAGTTCTTGACCTCCACTTT. Protein product: CASSLAGVLDLHF.

This clone was observed a few times. The chain combines TRBV4-3 with TRBJ2-6, with no clear D. V shed 6 bases and J shed 4 bases, with 16 bases lying between them. Per germline, CDR1 LGHNA and CDR2 YSLEER. The CDR3 runs to 16 residues. The CDR3 region is CASRNWLGVGANVLTF. In nucleotides, the CDR3 is TGCGCCAGCAGGAATTGGCTGGGTGTCGGGGCCAACGTCCTGACTTTC.